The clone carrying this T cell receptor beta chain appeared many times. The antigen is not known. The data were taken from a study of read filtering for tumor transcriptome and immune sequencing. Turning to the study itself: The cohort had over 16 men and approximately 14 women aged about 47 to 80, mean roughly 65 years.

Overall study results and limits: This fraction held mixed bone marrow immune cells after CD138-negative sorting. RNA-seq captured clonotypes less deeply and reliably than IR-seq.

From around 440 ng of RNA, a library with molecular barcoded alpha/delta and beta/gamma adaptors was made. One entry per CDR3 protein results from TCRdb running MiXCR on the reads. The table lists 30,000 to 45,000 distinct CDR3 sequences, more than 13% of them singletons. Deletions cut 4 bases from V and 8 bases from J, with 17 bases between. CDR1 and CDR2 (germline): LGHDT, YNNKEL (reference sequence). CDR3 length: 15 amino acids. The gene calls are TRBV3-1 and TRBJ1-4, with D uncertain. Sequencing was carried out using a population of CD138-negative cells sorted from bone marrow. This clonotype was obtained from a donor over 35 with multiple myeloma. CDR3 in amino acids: CASSLRTSPREKLFF. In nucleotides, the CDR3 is TGTGCCAGCAGCCTACGGACCTCCCCAAGGGAAAAACTGTTTTTT.